The present T cell receptor beta chain was sequenced within a study of cytomegalovirus exposure and HLA in healthy donors. Whole-study findings and limits: Later analysis suggested links between common viral pathogens and several top significant clusters. The study reported that TCR beta sequences accurately predicted HLA-A and HLA-B alleles in most subjects.

Germline V gene lookup returns CDR1 MNHNS and CDR2 SASEGT. This CDR3 spans 15 amino acids. V was trimmed by 10 bases and J by 0 bases, leaving 15 bases between them. Regarding this clone: Its antigen remains unidentified.

Vbeta (60) and Jbeta (13) primers were used in the PCR. Method: immunoSEQ multiplex PCR; TCRdb's copy keeps in-frame clones and lacks some. The sample consists of approximately 120,000 clones, around 73% of them appearing once. The V and J genes are TRBV6-1 and TRBJ2-2; possibly TRBD1 for D (6 bases). The sequenced sample was PBMCs. This receptor was obtained from a man between 35 and 55 years old in good health and CMV-seronegative. CDR3 in DNA: TGTGCCATTTGTACTCACAGGGCGAACACCGGGGAGCTGTTTTTT. This translates into CAICTHRANTGELFF.